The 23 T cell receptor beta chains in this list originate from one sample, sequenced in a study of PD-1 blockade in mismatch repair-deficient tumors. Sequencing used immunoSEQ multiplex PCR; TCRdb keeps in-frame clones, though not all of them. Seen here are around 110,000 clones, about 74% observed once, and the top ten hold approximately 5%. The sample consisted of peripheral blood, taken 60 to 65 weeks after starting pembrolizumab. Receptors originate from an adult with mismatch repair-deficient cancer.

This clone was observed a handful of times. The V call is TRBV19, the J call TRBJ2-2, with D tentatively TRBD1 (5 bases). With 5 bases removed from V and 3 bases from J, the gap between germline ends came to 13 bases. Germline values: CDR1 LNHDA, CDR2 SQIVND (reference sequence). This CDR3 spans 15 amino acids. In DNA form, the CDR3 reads TGTGCCAGTAGTCCGCGGACACCCTACACCGGGGAGCTGTTTTTT. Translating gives CASSPRTPYTGELFF.

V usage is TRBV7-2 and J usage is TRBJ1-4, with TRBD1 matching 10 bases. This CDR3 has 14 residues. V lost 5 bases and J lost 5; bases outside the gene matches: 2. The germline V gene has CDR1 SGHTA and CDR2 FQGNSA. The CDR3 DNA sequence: TGTGCCAGCAGCCTGGGACAGGGGAATGAAAAACTGTTTTTT. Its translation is CASSLGQGNEKLFF.

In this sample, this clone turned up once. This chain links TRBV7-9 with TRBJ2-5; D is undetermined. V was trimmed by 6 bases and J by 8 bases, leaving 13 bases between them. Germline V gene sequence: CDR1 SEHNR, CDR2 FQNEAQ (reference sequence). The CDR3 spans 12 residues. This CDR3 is CASSPNPGTQYF. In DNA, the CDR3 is TGTGCCAGCAGTCCGAACCCGGGCACCCAGTACTTC.

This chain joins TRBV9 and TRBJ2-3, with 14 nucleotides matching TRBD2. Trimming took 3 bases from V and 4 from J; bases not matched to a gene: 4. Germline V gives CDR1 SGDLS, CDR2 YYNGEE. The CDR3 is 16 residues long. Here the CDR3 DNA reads TGTGCCAGCAGCGCGGGACTAGCGGGAGATGCAGATACGCAGTATTTT. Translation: CASSAGLAGDADTQYF.

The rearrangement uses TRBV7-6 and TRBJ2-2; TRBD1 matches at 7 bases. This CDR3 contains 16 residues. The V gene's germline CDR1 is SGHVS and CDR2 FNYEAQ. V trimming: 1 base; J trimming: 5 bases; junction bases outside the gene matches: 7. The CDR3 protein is CASSLDQGVETGELFF. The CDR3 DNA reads TGTGCCAGCAGCTTAGATCAGGGGGTGGAGACCGGGGAGCTGTTTTTT.

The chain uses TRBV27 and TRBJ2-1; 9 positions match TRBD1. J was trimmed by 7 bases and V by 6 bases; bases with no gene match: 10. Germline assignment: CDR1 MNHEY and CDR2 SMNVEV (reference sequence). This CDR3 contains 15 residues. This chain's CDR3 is CASRPDRGWNNEQFF. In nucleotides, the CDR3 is TGTGCCAGCAGACCGGACAGGGGATGGAATAATGAGCAGTTCTTC.

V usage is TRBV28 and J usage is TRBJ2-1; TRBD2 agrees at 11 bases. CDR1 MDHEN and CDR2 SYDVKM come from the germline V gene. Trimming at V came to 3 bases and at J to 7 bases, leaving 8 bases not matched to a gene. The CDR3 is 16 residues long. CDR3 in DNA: TGTGCCAGCAGTTTGTTTAAGGGACTAGCGGCTAATGAGCAGTTCTTC. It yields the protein CASSLFKGLAANEQFF.

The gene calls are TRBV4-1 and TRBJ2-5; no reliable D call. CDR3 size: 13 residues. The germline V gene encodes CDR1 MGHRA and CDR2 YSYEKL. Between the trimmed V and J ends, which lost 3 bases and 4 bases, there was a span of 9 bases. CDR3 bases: TGCGCCAGCAGCCATGGACCATTAGAGACCCAGTACTTC. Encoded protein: CASSHGPLETQYF.

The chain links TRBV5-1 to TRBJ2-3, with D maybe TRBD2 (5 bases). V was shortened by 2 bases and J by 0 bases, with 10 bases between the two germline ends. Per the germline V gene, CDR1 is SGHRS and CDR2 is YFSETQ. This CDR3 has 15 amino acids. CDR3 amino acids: CASSFGGSSTDTQYF. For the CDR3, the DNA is TGCGCCAGCAGCTTTGGTGGGAGTAGCACAGATACGCAGTATTTT.

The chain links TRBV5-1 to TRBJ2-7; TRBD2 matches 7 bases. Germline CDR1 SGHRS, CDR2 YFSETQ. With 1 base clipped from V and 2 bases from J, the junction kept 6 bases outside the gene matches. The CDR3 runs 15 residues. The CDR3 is CASSLIREAPYEQYF. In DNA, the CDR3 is TGCGCCAGCAGCTTGATTCGGGAGGCCCCCTACGAGCAGTACTTC.

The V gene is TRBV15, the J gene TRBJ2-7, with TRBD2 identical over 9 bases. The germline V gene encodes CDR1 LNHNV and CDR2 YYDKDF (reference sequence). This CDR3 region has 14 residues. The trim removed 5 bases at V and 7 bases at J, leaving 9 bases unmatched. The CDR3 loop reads CATSGRGGRGEQYF. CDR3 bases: TGTGCCACCAGCGGCCGGGGCGGGAGGGGAGAGCAGTACTTC. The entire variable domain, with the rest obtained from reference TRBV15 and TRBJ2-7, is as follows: DAMVIQNPRYQVTQFGKPVTLSCSQTLNHNVMYWYQQKSSQAPKLLFHYYDKDFNNEADTPDNFQSRRPNTSFCFLDIRSPGLGDTAMYLCATSGRGGRGEQYFGPGTRLTVT.

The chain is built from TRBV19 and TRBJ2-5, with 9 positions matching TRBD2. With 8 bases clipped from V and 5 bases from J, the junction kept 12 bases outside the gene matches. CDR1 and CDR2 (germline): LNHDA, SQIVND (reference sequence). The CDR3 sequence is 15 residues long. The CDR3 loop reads CASSNSGSILETQYF. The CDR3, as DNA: TGTGCCAGTTCCAATAGCGGGAGTATATTGGAGACCCAGTACTTC.

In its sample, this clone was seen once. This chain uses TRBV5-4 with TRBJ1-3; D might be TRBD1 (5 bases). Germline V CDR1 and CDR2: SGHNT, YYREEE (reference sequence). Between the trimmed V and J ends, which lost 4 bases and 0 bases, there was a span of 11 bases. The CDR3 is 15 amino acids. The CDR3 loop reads CASSQDSISGNTIYF. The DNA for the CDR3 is TGTGCCAGCAGCCAAGACAGCATCTCTGGAAACACCATATATTTT.

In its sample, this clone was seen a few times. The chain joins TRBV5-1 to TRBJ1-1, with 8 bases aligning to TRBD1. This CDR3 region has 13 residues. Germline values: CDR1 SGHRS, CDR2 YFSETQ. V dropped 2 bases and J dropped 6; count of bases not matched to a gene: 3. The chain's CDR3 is CASSFQGASEAFF. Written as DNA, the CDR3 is TGCGCCAGCAGCTTTCAGGGGGCCTCTGAAGCTTTCTTT. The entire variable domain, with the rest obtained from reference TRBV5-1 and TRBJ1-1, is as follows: KAGVTQTPRYLIKTRGQQVTLSCSPISGHRSVSWYQQTPGQGLQFLFEYFSETQRNKGNFPGRFSGRQFSNSRSEMNVSTLELGDSALYLCASSFQGASEAFFGQGTRLTVV.

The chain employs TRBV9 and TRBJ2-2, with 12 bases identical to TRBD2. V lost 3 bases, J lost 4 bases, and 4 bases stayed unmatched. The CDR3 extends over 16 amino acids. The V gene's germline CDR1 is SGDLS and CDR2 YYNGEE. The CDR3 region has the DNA TGTGCCAGCAGCGCCGAGACTAGCGGGGGCACCGGGGAGCTGTTTTTT. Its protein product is CASSAETSGGTGELFF.

The CDR3: CASSTKGQGTFF. The CDR3, as DNA: TGTGCCAGCAGTACAAAAGGGCAGGGAACTTTCTTT. J is TRBJ1-1 and V is TRBV25-1; D may be TRBD1 (5 bases). The CDR3 runs to 12 residues. Per germline, CDR1 MGHDK and CDR2 SYGVNS. V shed 5 bases and J shed 12 bases, with 16 bases lying between them.

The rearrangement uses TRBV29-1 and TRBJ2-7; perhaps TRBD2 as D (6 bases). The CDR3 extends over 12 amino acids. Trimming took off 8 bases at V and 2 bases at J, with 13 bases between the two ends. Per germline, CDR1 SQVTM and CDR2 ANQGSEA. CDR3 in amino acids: CSTRDSAYEQYF. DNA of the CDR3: TGCAGCACCCGGGACTCTGCCTACGAGCAGTACTTC.

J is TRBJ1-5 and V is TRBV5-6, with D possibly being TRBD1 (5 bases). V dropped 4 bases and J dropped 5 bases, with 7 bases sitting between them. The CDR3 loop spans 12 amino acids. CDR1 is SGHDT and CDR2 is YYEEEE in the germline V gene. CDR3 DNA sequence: TGTGCCAGCAGCAAAGGGGATCAGCCCCAGCATTTT. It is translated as CASSKGDQPQHF.

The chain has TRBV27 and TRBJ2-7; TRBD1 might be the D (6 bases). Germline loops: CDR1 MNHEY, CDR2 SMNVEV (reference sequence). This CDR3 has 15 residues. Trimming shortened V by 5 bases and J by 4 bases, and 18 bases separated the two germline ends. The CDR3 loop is CASSPFRGLGYEQYF. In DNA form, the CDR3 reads TGTGCCAGCAGTCCATTCAGGGGTTTAGGTTACGAGCAGTACTTC.

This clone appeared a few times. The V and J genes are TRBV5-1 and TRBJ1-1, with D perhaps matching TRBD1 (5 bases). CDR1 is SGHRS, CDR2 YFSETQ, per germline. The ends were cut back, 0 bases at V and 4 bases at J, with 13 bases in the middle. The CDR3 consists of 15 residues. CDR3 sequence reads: CASSLGDSKGTEAFF. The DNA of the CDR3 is TGCGCCAGCAGCTTGGGGGACTCAAAGGGCACTGAAGCTTTCTTT.

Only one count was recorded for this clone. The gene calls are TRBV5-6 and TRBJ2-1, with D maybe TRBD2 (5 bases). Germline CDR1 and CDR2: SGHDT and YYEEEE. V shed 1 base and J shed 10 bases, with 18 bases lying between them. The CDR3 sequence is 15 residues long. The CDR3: CASSLPSLVITEQFF. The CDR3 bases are TGTGCCAGCAGCTTGCCTAGCCTTGTAATCACGGAGCAGTTCTTC. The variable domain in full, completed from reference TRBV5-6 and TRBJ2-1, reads DAGVTQSPTHLIKTRGQQVTLRCSPKSGHDTVSWYQQALGQGPQFIFQYYEEEERQRGNFPDRFSGHQFPNYSSELNVNALLLGDSALYLCASSLPSLVITEQFFGPGTRLTVL.

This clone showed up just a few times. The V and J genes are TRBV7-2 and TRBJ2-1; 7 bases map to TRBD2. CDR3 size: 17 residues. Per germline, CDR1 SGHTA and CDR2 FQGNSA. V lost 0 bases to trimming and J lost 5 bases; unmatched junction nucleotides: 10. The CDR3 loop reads CASSLALSGTIHNEQFF. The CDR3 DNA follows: TGTGCCAGCAGCTTAGCCCTCTCCGGGACTATCCACAATGAGCAGTTCTTC.

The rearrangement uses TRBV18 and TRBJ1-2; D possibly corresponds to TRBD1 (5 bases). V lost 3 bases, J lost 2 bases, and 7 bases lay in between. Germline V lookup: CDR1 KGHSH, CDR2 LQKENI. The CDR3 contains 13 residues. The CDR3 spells CASSPQGNYGYTF. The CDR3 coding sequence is TGTGCCAGCTCACCGCAGGGAAACTATGGCTACACCTTC.